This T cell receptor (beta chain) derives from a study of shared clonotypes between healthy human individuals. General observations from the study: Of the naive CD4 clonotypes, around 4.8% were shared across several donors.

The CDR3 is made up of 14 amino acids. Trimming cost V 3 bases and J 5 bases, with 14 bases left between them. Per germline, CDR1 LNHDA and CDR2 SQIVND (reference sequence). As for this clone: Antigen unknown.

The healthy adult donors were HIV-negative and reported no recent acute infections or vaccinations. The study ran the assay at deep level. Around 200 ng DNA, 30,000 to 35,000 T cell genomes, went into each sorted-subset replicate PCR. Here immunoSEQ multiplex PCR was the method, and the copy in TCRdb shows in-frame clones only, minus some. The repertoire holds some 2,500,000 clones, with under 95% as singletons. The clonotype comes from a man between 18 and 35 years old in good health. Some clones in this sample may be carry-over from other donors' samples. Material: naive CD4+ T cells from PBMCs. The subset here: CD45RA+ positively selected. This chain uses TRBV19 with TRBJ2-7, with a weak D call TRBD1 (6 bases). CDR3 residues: CASSIVSGVNEQYF. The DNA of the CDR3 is TGTGCCAGTAGTATTGTGTCAGGGGTCAACGAGCAGTACTTC.